The 4 T cell receptor beta chains below were found in one sample sequenced in a study of monozygotic twins with inflammatory bowel disease. TCRdb derives one entry per CDR3 protein from the 5' RACE reads, leaving out DNA. This sample contains some 330,000 distinct CDR3 sequences. Sequencing was carried out using blood. The source of these receptors is a human donor with ulcerative colitis or Crohn's disease, or a healthy co-twin of an affected twin (not recorded which).

The J gene is TRBJ1-4, the V gene TRBV6-1. The CDR3 length is 15 residues. CDR1 and CDR2 (germline): MNHNS, SASEGT. The CDR3 sequence: CASREAGALNEKLFF.

This chain links TRBV6-5 with TRBJ2-1; TCRdb's D gene call, TRBD1, goes unchecked for lack of DNA. The germline gives CDR1 MNHEY, CDR2 SVGAGI. CDR3 size: 15 residues. CDR3 in amino acids: CASSYSRGRGHEQFF.

J is TRBJ1-2 and V is TRBV12-3 or TRBV12-4; TCRdb designates TRBD1, a call that cannot be tested without DNA. The CDR3 runs to 16 residues. CDR3 in amino acids: CASRQTTGTHSYGYTF.

The chain combines TRBV7-2 with TRBJ2-7; TCRdb reports TRBD1, a call that lacks DNA to check it against. The CDR3 contains 17 residues. Germline-derived CDR1 and CDR2 are SGHTA and FQGNSA. Here the CDR3 reads CASSPISRGRSPYEQYF. The complete variable domain, with remaining parts taken from reference TRBV7-2 and TRBJ2-7, reads GAGVSQSPSNKVTEKGKDVELRCDPISGHTALYWYRQSLGQGLEFLIYFQGNSAPDKSGLPSDRFSAERTGGSVSTLTIQRTQQEDSAVYLCASSPISRGRSPYEQYFGPGTRLTVT.